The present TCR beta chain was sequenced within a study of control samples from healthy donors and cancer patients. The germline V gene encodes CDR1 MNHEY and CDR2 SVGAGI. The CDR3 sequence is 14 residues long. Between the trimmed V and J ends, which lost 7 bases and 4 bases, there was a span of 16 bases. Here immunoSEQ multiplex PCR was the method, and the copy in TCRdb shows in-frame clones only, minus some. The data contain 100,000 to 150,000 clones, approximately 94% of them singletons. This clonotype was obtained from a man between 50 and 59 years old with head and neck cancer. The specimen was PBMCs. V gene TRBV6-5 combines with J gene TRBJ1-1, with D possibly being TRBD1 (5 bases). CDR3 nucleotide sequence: TGTGCCAGCACCAGGTCATGGGGGACCACTGAAGCTTTCTTT. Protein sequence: CASTRSWGTTEAFF.